Following are 24 T cell receptor beta chains from one sample sequenced in a study of blood T cell repertoires in COVID-19. Generated by immunoSEQ multiplex PCR, the TCRdb table keeps only in-frame clones and is missing some. The table lists 85,000 to 120,000 clones, about 80% of them singletons. Sequencing was carried out using peripheral blood. The origin of the receptors is a human donor in a cohort sampled during active COVID-19.

The chain couples TRBV11-3 to TRBJ2-1, with D perhaps TRBD2 (5 bases). This CDR3 spans 17 amino acids. Germline V gene sequence: CDR1 SGHNT, CDR2 YENEEA. V lost 5 bases, J lost 0 bases, and 17 bases lay in between. The CDR3: CASSTSGVWLSYNEQFF. CDR3 DNA sequence: TGTGCCAGCAGCACTAGTGGGGTCTGGCTCTCCTACAATGAGCAGTTCTTC.

The chain uses TRBV5-1 and TRBJ2-1; 12 bases agree with TRBD2. Germline trimming cut 4 bases from V and 3 bases from J; bases unmatched to any gene: 2. This CDR3 region has 15 residues. CDR1 SGHRS and CDR2 YFSETQ come from the germline V gene. This chain's CDR3 is CASSALAGGYNEQFF. The CDR3 nucleotides read TGCGCCAGCAGCGCACTAGCGGGGGGCTACAATGAGCAGTTCTTC.

This sequence joins TRBV5-4 and TRBJ1-1; 9 bases agree with TRBD1. CDR3 length: 14 residues. V trimming: 4 bases; J trimming: 4 bases; junction bases outside the gene matches: 5. Germline V gene data show CDR1 as SGHNT and CDR2 as YYREEE (reference sequence). CDR3 protein: CASSQGQGGTEAFF. The CDR3 DNA is TGTGCCAGCAGCCAGGGACAGGGTGGCACTGAAGCTTTCTTT.

V usage is TRBV9 and J usage is TRBJ2-2; 9 positions match TRBD2. The V gene's germline CDR1 is SGDLS and CDR2 YYNGEE. The CDR3 consists of 16 residues. With 4 bases clipped from V and 0 bases from J, the junction kept 4 bases outside the gene matches. This CDR3 reads CASSRLAATNTGELFF. CDR3 coding DNA: TGTGCCAGCAGCAGACTAGCGGCCACGAACACCGGGGAGCTGTTTTTT.

CDR3 in amino acids: CASSARGVAGGGDTQYF. The CDR3 nucleotides read TGTGCCAGCAGCGCAAGGGGCGTAGCGGGGGGGGGCGATACGCAGTATTTT. J is TRBJ2-3 and V is TRBV9; TRBD2 matches 11 bases. The CDR3 has 17 amino acids. The ends lost 3 bases at V and 6 bases at J; junction bases unmatched: 12. Per germline, CDR1 SGDLS and CDR2 YYNGEE.

J is TRBJ2-3 and V is TRBV6-2 or TRBV6-3, with 9 bases matching TRBD1. The CDR3 loop spans 16 amino acids. Germline V gene sequence: CDR1 MNHEY, CDR2 SVGEGT. Trimming removed 4 bases from V and 4 bases from J; junction bases left unmatched: 9. CDR3 residues: CASSSPGQGGPDTQYF. In nucleotides, the CDR3 is TGTGCCAGCAGTTCCCCGGGACAGGGAGGACCAGATACGCAGTATTTT.

The chain joins TRBV24-1 to TRBJ1-2, with D possibly being TRBD1 (5 bases). Looked up from germline, CDR1 is KGHDR and CDR2 is SFDVKD. V lost 0 bases and J lost 7, with 11 bases in between. The CDR3 runs 14 residues. As DNA, the CDR3 is TGTGCCACCAGTGATTTGCGGCAGGGCGGTGGCTACACCTTC. The encoded protein is CATSDLRQGGGYTF.

The chain recombines TRBV7-3 with TRBJ2-2, with 8 bases lining up with TRBD1. The CDR3 has 15 amino acids. Germline CDR1 reads SGHTA; CDR2 reads FQGTGA. Germline trimming cut 5 bases from V and 0 bases from J; bases unmatched to any gene: 2. The CDR3 DNA sequence: TGTGCCAGCAGCCGGACAGGGACGAACACCGGGGAGCTGTTTTTT. Protein sequence: CASSRTGTNTGELFF.

The rearrangement joins TRBV4-2 to TRBJ2-2; unclear D gene. Trimming shortened V by 0 bases and J by 3 bases, and 14 bases separated the two germline ends. CDR3 length: 17 residues. In germline, CDR1 is LGHNA, CDR2 YNFKEQ. CDR3 in amino acids: CASSQESRLADTGELFF. CDR3 coding DNA: TGTGCCAGCAGCCAAGAGAGCCGACTGGCAGACACCGGGGAGCTGTTTTTT.

The chain combines TRBV18 with TRBJ1-1; possible D gene TRBD1, 6 bases. Deletions cut 5 bases from V and 2 bases from J, with 9 bases between. Germline values: CDR1 KGHSH, CDR2 LQKENI. This CDR3 is built from 13 residues. CDR3 DNA sequence: TGTGCCAGCTCAAGGGACACTAACACTGAAGCTTTCTTT. Translation gives CASSRDTNTEAFF. The full variable domain, its missing parts supplied by reference TRBV18 and TRBJ1-1, is NAGVMQNPRHLVRRRGQEARLRCSPMKGHSHVYWYRQLPEEGLKFMVYLQKENIIDESGMPKERFSAEFPKEGPSILRIQQVVRGDSAAYFCASSRDTNTEAFFGQGTRLTVV.

The genes are TRBV7-9 and TRBJ1-4; 9 bases are shared with TRBD1. Trimming at V came to 4 bases and at J to 8 bases, leaving 2 bases not matched to a gene. CDR3 size: 13 residues. The germline V gene encodes CDR1 SEHNR and CDR2 FQNEAQ (reference sequence). The CDR3 here is CASSWDRAEKLFF. The CDR3 DNA reads as TGTGCCAGCAGCTGGGACAGGGCGGAAAAACTGTTTTTT.

This chain uses TRBV7-9 with TRBJ1-5; a possible D gene is TRBD1 (5 bases). The CDR3 runs to 16 residues. CDR1 and CDR2 from the germline V gene are SEHNR and FQNEAQ (reference sequence). Trimming pared 3 bases from V and 2 bases from J, leaving 14 bases between. The CDR3 protein is CASSFYDSGGNQPQHF. The DNA of the CDR3 is TGTGCCAGCAGCTTCTACGACAGCGGGGGCAATCAGCCCCAGCATTTT.

Notes on this clone: A read error may produce the germline difference seen at one junction end. This chain uses TRBV7-7 with TRBJ2-1; possibly TRBD2 for D (7 bases). CDR1 SSHAT and CDR2 FNYEAQ come from the germline V gene (reference sequence). The length of the CDR3 is 20 residues. The CDR3 nucleotides are TGTGCTAGCAGCTTATATCAGGCAGGGACGGCGGGGGCAGGGAGCGATGAGCAGTTCTTC. Translation gives CASSLYQAGTAGAGSDEQFF.

The chain couples TRBV27 to TRBJ1-2; TRBD1 might be the D (5 bases). The CDR3 has 16 amino acids. In germline, CDR1 is MNHEY, CDR2 SMNVEV (reference sequence). V lost 0 bases and J lost 1, with 12 bases in between. CDR3 nucleotide sequence: TGTGCCAGCAGTTTATCGCGGGGCAGTGGTAACTATGGCTACACCTTC. This translates into CASSLSRGSGNYGYTF.

The chain links TRBV18 to TRBJ2-7, with TRBD1 matching over 9 bases. Losses at the gene ends were 3 bases for V and 1 base for J; bases not matched to a gene: 10. Germline V lookup: CDR1 KGHSH, CDR2 LQKENI. This CDR3 contains 17 residues. The CDR3 DNA is TGTGCCAGCTCACCGTACGGGACAGGGAGAAGATCCTACGAGCAGTACTTC. Protein sequence: CASSPYGTGRRSYEQYF.

The CDR3 DNA reads TGTGCCAGTAGTTTAGGGACAGGGCACTACGAGCAGTACTTC. Its translation: CASSLGTGHYEQYF. V and J are TRBV19 and TRBJ2-7; 9 bases fit TRBD1. The junction had 5 bases not matched to a gene; V was cut back by 5 bases and J by 3 bases. The CDR3 covers 14 residues. The germline V gene encodes CDR1 LNHDA and CDR2 SQIVND (reference sequence). The variable domain in full, completed from reference TRBV19 and TRBJ2-7, reads DGGITQSPKYLFRKEGQNVTLSCEQNLNHDAMYWYRQDPGQGLRLIYYSQIVNDFQKGDIAEGYSVSREKKESFPLTVTSAQKNPTAFYLCASSLGTGHYEQYFGPGTRLTVT.

V usage is TRBV5-3 and J usage is TRBJ1-1, with a tentative D call TRBD1 (5 bases). TRBV5-3 is an ORF, and what it does is uncertain. Trimming pared 1 base from V and 2 bases from J, leaving 12 bases between. The CDR3 totals 15 residues. CDR3 in amino acids: CARSLSTDRNTEAFF. CDR3 in DNA: TGTGCCAGAAGCTTGTCGACAGACCGTAACACTGAAGCTTTCTTT.

This chain uses TRBV7-2 with TRBJ2-1, with TRBD2 identical over 9 bases. Losses at the gene ends were 3 bases for V and 3 bases for J; bases not matched to a gene: 0. The CDR3 extends over 14 amino acids. Germline V gene sequence: CDR1 SGHTA, CDR2 FQGNSA. In nucleotides, the CDR3 is TGTGCCAGCAGCTTTAGCGGGGGCTACAATGAGCAGTTCTTC. Amino acid sequence: CASSFSGGYNEQFF.

The DNA of the CDR3 is TGCGCCAGCAGCTTGCGCAATGGCCTGTACCAAGAGACCCAGTACTTC. Amino acids: CASSLRNGLYQETQYF. The V gene is TRBV5-1, the J gene TRBJ2-5; D unresolved. With 1 base removed from V and 0 bases from J, the gap between germline ends came to 13 bases. CDR3 length: 16 residues. Germline CDR1 SGHRS, CDR2 YFSETQ.

The chain uses TRBV3-1 (or the pseudogene TRBV3-2) and TRBJ2-5; D is uncertain. V lost 0 bases and J 3 bases, leaving 8 bases between the germline ends. Germline V CDR1 and CDR2: LGHDT, YNNKEL (reference sequence). The CDR3 consists of 14 residues. The CDR3 reads CASSQEVAKETQYF. The CDR3 DNA reads as TGTGCCAGCAGCCAAGAAGTGGCCAAAGAGACCCAGTACTTC.

CDR3 amino acids: CASSEPGQPTEAFF. In DNA form, the CDR3 reads TGTGCCAGTAGTGAGCCGGGACAGCCCACTGAAGCTTTCTTT. The V gene is TRBV19, the J gene TRBJ1-1, with TRBD1 matching over 7 bases. Germline V gene data show CDR1 as LNHDA and CDR2 as SQIVND (reference sequence). Trimming removed 5 bases from V and 4 bases from J; junction bases left unmatched: 7. The CDR3 loop spans 14 amino acids.

V is TRBV5-4 and J is TRBJ2-1; the D gene is possibly TRBD2 (6 bases). Looked up from germline, CDR1 is SGHNT and CDR2 is YYREEE (reference sequence). Trimming took off 3 bases at V and 7 bases at J, with 11 bases between the two ends. This CDR3 has 13 residues. This CDR3 reads CASSSKGGNEQFF. The CDR3 DNA reads as TGTGCCAGCAGCTCAAAAGGAGGGAATGAGCAGTTCTTC.

V and J are TRBV6-5 and TRBJ2-7; D gene unclear. The V gene lost 2 bases and the J gene lost 2 bases, with 10 bases spanning the gap. The germline V gene has CDR1 MNHEY and CDR2 SVGAGI. The length of the CDR3 is 14 residues. CDR3 bases: TGTGCCAGCAGTTACAGTGGCAGGACCTACGAGCAGTACTTC. Amino acids: CASSYSGRTYEQYF.

V and J are TRBV5-1 and TRBJ2-5; no clear D. CDR3 size: 15 residues. Trimming removed 0 bases at V and 5 bases at J, with 14 bases between. Germline CDR1 SGHRS, CDR2 YFSETQ. CDR3 bases: TGCGCCAGCAGCTTGGGGGCAGGCCATGGGGAGACCCAGTACTTC. Translation: CASSLGAGHGETQYF. The full variable domain, its missing parts supplied by reference TRBV5-1 and TRBJ2-5, is KAGVTQTPRYLIKTRGQQVTLSCSPISGHRSVSWYQQTPGQGLQFLFEYFSETQRNKGNFPGRFSGRQFSNSRSEMNVSTLELGDSALYLCASSLGAGHGETQYFGPGTRLLVL.